This T cell receptor beta chain was profiled in a study of monozygotic twins with inflammatory bowel disease. Study observations and caveats: On the inverse Simpson index, IBD patients scored lower for TCRbeta diversity than healthy co-twins. Lower sharing of clonotypes with other individuals was seen in IBD patients than in healthy twins. This was most marked in patients showing signs of disease activity. Support was lacking for any single strong IBD-associated signal or clonotype.

TCRdb reworked the 5' RACE reads into one entry per CDR3 protein, no DNA. The listing contains 300,000 to 350,000 distinct CDR3 sequences. Researchers isolated total RNA from whole blood without sorting T cells. For this clonotype: Antigen unknown.

The CDR3 is 17 residues long. Per the germline V gene, CDR1 is MGHRA and CDR2 is YSYEKL. The rearrangement links TRBV4-1 to TRBJ2-2; there is no DNA to check the TCRdb D call of TRBD1. Sequences were obtained from blood. The TCR was taken from a human donor with ulcerative colitis or Crohn's disease, or a healthy co-twin of an affected twin (not recorded which). This CDR3 is CASSHTGAGGYTGELFF.